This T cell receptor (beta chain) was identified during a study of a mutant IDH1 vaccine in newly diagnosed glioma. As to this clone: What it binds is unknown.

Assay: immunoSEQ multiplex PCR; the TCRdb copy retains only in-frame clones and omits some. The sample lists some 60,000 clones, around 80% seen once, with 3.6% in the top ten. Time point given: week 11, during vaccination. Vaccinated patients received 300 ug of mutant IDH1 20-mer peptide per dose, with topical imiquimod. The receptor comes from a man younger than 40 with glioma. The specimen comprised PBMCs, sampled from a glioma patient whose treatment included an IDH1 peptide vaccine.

The CDR3 bases are TGTGCCAGCAGTTTATGGAGGACGAACACTGAAGCTTTCTTT. This gives the protein CASSLWRTNTEAFF. The J gene is TRBJ1-1, the V gene TRBV27; no clear D gene. The CDR3 covers 14 residues. V was cut by 1 base and J by 1 base, with 7 bases left in between. Germline V gene sequence: CDR1 MNHEY, CDR2 SMNVEV (reference sequence).